This record covers a single TCR beta chain. V shed 4 bases and J shed 7 bases, with 20 bases lying between them. Per the germline V gene, CDR1 is MGHRA and CDR2 is YSYEKL. This CDR3 has 16 residues. This entry is derived from a study of blood T cell repertoires in COVID-19. Across the study: Nucleic acid was either cDNA or gDNA, and it came from T cells, B-cell-depleted T cells, or PBMCs.

Assay: immunoSEQ multiplex PCR; the TCRdb copy retains only in-frame clones and omits some. The data hold 130,000 or so clones, with roughly 80% observed a single time. The V gene is TRBV4-1, the J gene TRBJ2-1, with D possibly TRBD2 on 6 matching bases. The sample was peripheral blood. The clonotype comes from a man aged 55 to 70 with acute or convalescent COVID-19. CDR3 protein: CASSLRGATASNEQFF. The CDR3 DNA is TGCGCCAGCAGCCTCCGCGGGGCCACGGCTTCAAATGAGCAGTTCTTC.